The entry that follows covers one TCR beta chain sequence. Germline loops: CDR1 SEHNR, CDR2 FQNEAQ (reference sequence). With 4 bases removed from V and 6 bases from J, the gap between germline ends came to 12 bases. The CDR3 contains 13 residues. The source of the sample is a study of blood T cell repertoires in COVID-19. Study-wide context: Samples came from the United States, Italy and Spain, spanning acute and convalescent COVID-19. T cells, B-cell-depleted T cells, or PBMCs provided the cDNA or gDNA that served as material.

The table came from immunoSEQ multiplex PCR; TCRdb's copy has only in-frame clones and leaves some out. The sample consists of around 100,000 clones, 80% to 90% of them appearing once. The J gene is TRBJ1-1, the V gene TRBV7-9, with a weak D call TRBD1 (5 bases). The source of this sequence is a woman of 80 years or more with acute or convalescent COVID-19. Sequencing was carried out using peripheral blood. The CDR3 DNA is TGTGCCAGCAGCTATGGAGGGGTGGCTGAAGCTTTCTTT. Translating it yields CASSYGGVAEAFF.